A single T cell receptor beta chain is shown here with its context. V was clipped by 4 bases and J by 1 base; unmatched bases: 6. Germline values: CDR1 MNHNS, CDR2 SASEGT. The CDR3 contains 15 residues. These data originate in a study of blood T cell repertoires in COVID-19. Original methodology: Using reference gene primer amplification, nucleated cell counts were estimated. Sequenced by immunoSEQ multiplex PCR; TCRdb stores in-frame clones only, minus some. Clonal size and the V and J genes are those of that table, whereas D and trimming came from the DNA. The data contain roughly 250,000 clones, about nine tenths of them singletons. In assigning cohorts, the study relied on participant-reported clinical history.

This TCR was recovered from a woman in her thirties or forties with acute COVID-19. V and J are TRBV6-1 and TRBJ1-1, with 7 bases matching TRBD1. The sample was PBMCs or T cells enriched from blood (not recorded which). CDR3 bases: TGTGCCAGCAGTGCCCACAGGGGCGGGAACACTGAAGCTTTCTTT. This sequence encodes CASSAHRGGNTEAFF.